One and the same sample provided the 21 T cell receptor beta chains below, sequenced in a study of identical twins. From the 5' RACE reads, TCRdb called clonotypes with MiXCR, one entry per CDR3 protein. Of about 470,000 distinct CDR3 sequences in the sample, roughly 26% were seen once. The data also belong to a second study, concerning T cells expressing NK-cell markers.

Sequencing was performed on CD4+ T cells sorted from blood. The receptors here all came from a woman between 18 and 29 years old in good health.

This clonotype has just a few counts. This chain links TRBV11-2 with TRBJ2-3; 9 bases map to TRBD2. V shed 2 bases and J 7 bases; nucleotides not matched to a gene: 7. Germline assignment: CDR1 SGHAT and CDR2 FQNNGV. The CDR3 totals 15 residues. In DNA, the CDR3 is TGTGCCAGCAGCTTAACGGGCGGGAGGGCTAATACGCAGTATTTT. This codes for CASSLTGGRANTQYF.

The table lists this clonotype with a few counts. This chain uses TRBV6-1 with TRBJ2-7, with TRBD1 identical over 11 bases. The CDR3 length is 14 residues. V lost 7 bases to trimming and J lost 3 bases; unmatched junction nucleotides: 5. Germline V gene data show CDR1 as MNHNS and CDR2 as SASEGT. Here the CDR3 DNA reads TGTGCCAGCACCCTCGGGACAGGGGGCTACGAGCAGTACTTC. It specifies CASTLGTGGYEQYF.

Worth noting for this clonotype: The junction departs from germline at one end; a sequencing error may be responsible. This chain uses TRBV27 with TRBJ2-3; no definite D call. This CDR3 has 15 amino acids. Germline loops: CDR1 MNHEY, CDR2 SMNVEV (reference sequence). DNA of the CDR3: TGTGCCAGCAGCAGGCAACGGACGGGCACAGATGCGCAGTATTTT. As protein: CASSRQRTGTDAQYF.

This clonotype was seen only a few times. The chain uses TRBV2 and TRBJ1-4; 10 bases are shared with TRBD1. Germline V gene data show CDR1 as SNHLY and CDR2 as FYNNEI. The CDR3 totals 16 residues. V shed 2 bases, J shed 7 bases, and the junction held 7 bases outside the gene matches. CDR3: CASSEQGTGVGEKLFF. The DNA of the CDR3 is TGTGCCAGCAGTGAACAGGGGACAGGGGTCGGTGAAAAACTGTTTTTT.

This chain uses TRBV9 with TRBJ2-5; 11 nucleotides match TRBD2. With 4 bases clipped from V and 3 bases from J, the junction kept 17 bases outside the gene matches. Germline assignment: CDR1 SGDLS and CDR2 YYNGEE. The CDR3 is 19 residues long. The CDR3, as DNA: TGTGCCAGCAGCCCCCAAGGGCTAGCGGGAGGTTTGTCTGAAGAGACCCAGTACTTC. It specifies CASSPQGLAGGLSEETQYF.

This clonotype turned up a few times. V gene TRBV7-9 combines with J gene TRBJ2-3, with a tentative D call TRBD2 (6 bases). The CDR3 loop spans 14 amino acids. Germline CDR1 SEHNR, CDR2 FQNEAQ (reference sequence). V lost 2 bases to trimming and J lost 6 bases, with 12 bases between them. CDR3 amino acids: CASSLSGAYDTQYF. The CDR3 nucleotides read TGTGCCAGCAGCTTATCGGGAGCTTACGATACGCAGTATTTT.

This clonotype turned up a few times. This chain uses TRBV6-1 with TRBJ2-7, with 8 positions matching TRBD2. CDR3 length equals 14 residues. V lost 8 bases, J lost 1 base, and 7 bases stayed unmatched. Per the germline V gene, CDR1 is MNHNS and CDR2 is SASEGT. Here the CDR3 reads CASSARGVSYEQYF. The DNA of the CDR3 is TGTGCCAGCTCTGCGCGGGGGGTATCCTACGAGCAGTACTTC.

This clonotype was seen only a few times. CDR3 protein: CASSWTSGVVDTQYF. CDR3 nucleotide sequence: TGTGCCAGCAGTTGGACTAGCGGGGTCGTAGATACGCAGTATTTT. The chain employs TRBV12-3 or TRBV12-4 and TRBJ2-3; 12 nucleotides agree with TRBD2. With 4 bases clipped from V and 5 bases from J, the junction kept 4 bases outside the gene matches. The CDR3 sequence is 15 residues long.

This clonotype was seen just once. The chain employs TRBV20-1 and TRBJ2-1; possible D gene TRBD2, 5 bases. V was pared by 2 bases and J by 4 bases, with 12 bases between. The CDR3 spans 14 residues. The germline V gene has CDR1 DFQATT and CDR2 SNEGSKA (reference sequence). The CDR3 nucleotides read TGCAGTGCTAGACGGACTGGATCTTACAATGAGCAGTTCTTC. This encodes CSARRTGSYNEQFF.

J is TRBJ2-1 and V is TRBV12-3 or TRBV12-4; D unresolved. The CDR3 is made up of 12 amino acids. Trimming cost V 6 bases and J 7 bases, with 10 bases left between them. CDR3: CASRPLGNEQFF. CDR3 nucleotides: TGTGCCAGCAGACCCTTGGGGAATGAGCAGTTCTTC.

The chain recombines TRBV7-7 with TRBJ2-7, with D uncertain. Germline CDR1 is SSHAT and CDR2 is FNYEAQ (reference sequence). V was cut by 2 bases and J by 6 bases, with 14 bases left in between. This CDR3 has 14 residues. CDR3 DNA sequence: TGTGCCAGCAGCTTAAGTGATATCCCCGGCGAGCAGTACTTC. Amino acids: CASSLSDIPGEQYF.

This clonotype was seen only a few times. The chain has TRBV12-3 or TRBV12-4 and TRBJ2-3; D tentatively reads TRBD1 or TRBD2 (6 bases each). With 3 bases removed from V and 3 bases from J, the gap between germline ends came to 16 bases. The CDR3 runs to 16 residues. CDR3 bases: TGTGCCAGCAGTTTGTGGGGGGCGGGGCTTACAGATACGCAGTATTTT. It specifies CASSLWGAGLTDTQYF.

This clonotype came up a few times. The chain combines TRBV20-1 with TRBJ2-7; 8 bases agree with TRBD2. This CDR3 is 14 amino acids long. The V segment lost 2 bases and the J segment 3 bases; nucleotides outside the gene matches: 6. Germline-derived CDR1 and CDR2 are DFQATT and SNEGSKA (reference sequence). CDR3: CSARSGLAYYEQYF. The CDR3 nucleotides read TGCAGTGCTAGAAGCGGACTAGCATACTACGAGCAGTACTTC.

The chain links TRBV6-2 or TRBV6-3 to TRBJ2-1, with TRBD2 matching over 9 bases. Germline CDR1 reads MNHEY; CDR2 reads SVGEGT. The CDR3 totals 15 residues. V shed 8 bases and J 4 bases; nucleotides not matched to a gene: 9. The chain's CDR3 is CASGRAGGRYNEQFF. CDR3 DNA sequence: TGTGCCAGCGGCCGAGCGGGAGGCCGATACAATGAGCAGTTCTTC.

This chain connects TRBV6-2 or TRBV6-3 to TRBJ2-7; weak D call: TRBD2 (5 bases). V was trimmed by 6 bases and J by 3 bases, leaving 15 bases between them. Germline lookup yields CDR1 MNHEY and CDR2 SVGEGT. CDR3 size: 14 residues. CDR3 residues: CASRNGGSGYEQYF. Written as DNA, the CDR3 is TGTGCCAGCAGAAACGGCGGGTCTGGCTACGAGCAGTACTTC.

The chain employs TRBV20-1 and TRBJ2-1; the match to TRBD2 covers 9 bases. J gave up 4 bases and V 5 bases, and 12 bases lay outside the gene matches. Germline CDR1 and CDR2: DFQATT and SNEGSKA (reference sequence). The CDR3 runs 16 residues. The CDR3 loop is CSALASGTSRYNEQFF. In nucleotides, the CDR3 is TGCAGTGCTCTTGCATCCGGGACTAGCAGATACAATGAGCAGTTCTTC.

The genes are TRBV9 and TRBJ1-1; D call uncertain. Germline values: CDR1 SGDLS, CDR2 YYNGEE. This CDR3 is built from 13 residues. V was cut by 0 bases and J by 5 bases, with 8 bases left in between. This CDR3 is CASSVDGRTEAFF. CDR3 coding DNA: TGTGCCAGCAGCGTAGATGGCAGAACTGAAGCTTTCTTT.

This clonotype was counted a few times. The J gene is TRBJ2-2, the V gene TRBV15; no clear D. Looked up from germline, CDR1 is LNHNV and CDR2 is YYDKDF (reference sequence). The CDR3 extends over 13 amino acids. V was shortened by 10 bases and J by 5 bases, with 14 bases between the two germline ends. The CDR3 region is CAIPWSLTGELFF. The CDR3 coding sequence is TGTGCCATCCCTTGGTCACTAACCGGGGAGCTGTTTTTT. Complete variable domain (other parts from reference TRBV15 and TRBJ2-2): DAMVIQNPRYQVTQFGKPVTLSCSQTLNHNVMYWYQQKSSQAPKLLFHYYDKDFNNEADTPDNFQSRRPNTSFCFLDIRSPGLGDTAMYLCAIPWSLTGELFFGEGSRLTVL.

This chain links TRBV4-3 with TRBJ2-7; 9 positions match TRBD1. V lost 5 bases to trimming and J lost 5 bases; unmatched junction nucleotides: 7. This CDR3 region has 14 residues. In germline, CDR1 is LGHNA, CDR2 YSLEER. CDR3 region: CASSSRQGVDEQYF. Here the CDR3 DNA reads TGCGCCAGCAGCTCTCGACAGGGGGTAGACGAGCAGTACTTC.

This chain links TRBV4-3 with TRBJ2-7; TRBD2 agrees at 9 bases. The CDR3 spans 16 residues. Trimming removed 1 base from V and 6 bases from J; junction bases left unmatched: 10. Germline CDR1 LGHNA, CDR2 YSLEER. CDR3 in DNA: TGCGCCAGCAGCCAAGCCCCTAGCGGGATTCTGAGCGAGCAGTACTTC. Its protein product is CASSQAPSGILSEQYF.

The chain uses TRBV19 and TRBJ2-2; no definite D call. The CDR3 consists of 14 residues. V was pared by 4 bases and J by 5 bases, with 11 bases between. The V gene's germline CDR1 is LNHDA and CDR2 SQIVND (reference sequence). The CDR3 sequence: CASSTSFGTGELFF. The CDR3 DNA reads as TGTGCCAGTAGTACCTCGTTTGGGACCGGGGAGCTGTTTTTT.